A single sample is the source of the 2 T cell receptor beta chains below, sequenced in a study of T cell responses to AZD1222 COVID-19 vaccine. Libraries were prepared by immunoSEQ multiplex PCR; TCRdb keeps only in-frame clonotypes and omits some of them. This repertoire shows 100,000 to 150,000 clones, more than 90% found once; its top ten account for about 1.9%. The sample consisted of peripheral blood, taken 28 days after the second AZD1222 dose. The receptor set was obtained from an adult who received the AZD1222 COVID-19 vaccine.

The genes are TRBV2 and TRBJ2-3; 13 nucleotides match TRBD2. V was pared by 5 bases and J by 5 bases, with 4 bases of the junction left unmatched. The CDR3 sequence is 15 residues long. CDR1 and CDR2 (germline): SNHLY, FYNNEI. CDR3: CASSIGLAGVDTQYF. CDR3 DNA: TGTGCCAGCAGTATTGGACTAGCGGGAGTAGATACGCAGTATTTT. The full variable domain, with the rest looked up from reference TRBV2 and TRBJ2-3, is EPEVTQTPSHQVTQMGQEVILRCVPISNHLYFYWYRQILGQKVEFLVSFYNNEISEKSEIFDDQFSVERPDGSNFTLKIRSTKLEDSAMYFCASSIGLAGVDTQYFGPGTRLTVL.

This chain joins TRBV5-8 and TRBJ2-1; TRBD1 matches at 11 bases. The CDR3 loop spans 15 amino acids. CDR1 is SGHTS, CDR2 YDEGEE, per germline. J lost 4 bases, V lost 3 bases, and 3 bases had no gene match. Here the CDR3 reads CASSSDRGRYNEQFF. CDR3 sequence (DNA): TGTGCCAGCAGCTCGGACAGGGGGCGATACAATGAGCAGTTCTTC.